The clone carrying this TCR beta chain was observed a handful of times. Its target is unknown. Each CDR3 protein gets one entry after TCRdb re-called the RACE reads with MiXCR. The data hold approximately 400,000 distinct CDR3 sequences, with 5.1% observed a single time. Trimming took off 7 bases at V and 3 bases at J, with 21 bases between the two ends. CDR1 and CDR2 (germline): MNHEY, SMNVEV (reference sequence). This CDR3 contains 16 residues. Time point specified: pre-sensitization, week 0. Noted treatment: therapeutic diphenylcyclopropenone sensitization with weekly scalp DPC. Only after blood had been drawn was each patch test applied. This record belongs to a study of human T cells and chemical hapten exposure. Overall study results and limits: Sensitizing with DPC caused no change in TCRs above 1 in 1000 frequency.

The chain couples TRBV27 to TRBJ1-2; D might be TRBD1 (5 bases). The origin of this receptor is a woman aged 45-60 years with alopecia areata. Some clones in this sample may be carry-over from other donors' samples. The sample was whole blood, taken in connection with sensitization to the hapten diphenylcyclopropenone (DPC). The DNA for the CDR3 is TGTGCCAGCAACCCCCTAGGTCTCAGGGCTGACTATGGCTACACCTTC. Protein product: CASNPLGLRADYGYTF.